Following are 28 T cell receptor beta chains from one sample sequenced in a study (dated by TCRdb to about 2016). The library was generated by RT-PCR. TCRdb lists the instrument as Illumina MiSeq. TCRdb itself trimmed the public reads at Q25 with fastp, ran MiXCR and retained productive beta chains. For every CDR3 protein sequence, its rows merge into one entry that carries the most common genes and DNA. A total of more than 550,000 distinct CDR3 sequences appear in this sample, approximately 15% of them only once. Jointly, the top ten make up 3.6% of the sample. Sequencing was done on a sample of memory CD4+ T cells from blood. These receptors originate from a female donor in good health, serving as a healthy control.

This clonotype has a count of ten or more. A junction boundary mismatches the germline segment, possibly from a read error. This chain joins TRBV6-6 and TRBJ2-4, with 11 bases matching TRBD1. CDR1 and CDR2 from the germline V gene are MNHNY and SVGAGI (reference sequence). This CDR3 is built from 14 residues. Here the CDR3 reads CASSPSGQGVVGSF. In nucleotides, the CDR3 is TGTGCCAGCAGTCCGTCGGGACAGGGGGTTGTTGGCAGCTTC.

This chain uses TRBV6-6 with TRBJ2-1; 8 bases fit TRBD1. The trim removed 6 bases at V and 6 bases at J, leaving 7 bases unmatched. The CDR3 contains 14 residues. Germline V gives CDR1 MNHNY, CDR2 SVGAGI (reference sequence). The CDR3 DNA sequence: TGTGCCAGCAGCCCCCGGGACAGGACCAATGAGCAGTTCTTC. It codes for CASSPRDRTNEQFF.

This clonotype was counted a few times. This may stem from a read error, because a much larger clone lies one nucleotide away. The chain combines TRBV20-1 with TRBJ2-7; D possibly corresponds to TRBD2 (6 bases). Germline V gene data show CDR1 as DFQATT and CDR2 as SNEGSKA (reference sequence). V lost 4 bases and J 3 bases, leaving 7 bases between the germline ends. The CDR3 is made up of 11 amino acids. CDR3 loop: CSAKEGYEQYF. The CDR3 region has the DNA TGCAGTGCTAAGGAGGGCTACGAGCAGTACTTC.

The rearrangement links TRBV20-1 to TRBJ1-2, with 7 bases aligning to TRBD1. The J segment lost 5 bases and the V segment lost 3 bases, leaving 6 bases of the junction unmatched. The CDR3 totals 13 residues. Germline V gene lookup returns CDR1 DFQATT and CDR2 SNEGSKA (reference sequence). CDR3 DNA sequence: TGCAGTGCTAGCCCTCCAGGGGGGTATGGCTACACCTTC. The encoded protein is CSASPPGGYGYTF.

In this sample, this clonotype turned up many times. V usage is TRBV20-1 and J usage is TRBJ2-1; D possibly corresponds to TRBD2 (6 bases). Trimming took off 4 bases at V and 2 bases at J, with 12 bases between the two ends. From germline, CDR1 is DFQATT and CDR2 SNEGSKA (reference sequence). CDR3 length: 14 amino acids. This chain's CDR3 is CSATGLLAYNEQFF. CDR3 DNA: TGCAGTGCTACAGGACTATTAGCCTACAATGAGCAGTTCTTC.

The gene calls are TRBV6-1 and TRBJ2-7; D may correspond to TRBD1 or TRBD2 (5 bases each). This CDR3 spans 15 amino acids. Per the germline V gene, CDR1 is MNHNS and CDR2 is SASEGT. V was pared by 1 base and J by 0 bases, with 10 bases between. The CDR3 DNA is TGTGCCAGCAGTGAAGGGGGCGGGTTCTCCTACGAGCAGTACTTC. Amino acid sequence: CASSEGGGFSYEQYF.

This clonotype was picked up a small number of times. This sequence joins TRBV18 and TRBJ2-5; TRBD1 matches at 7 bases. Germline lookup yields CDR1 KGHSH and CDR2 LQKENI. Trimming at V came to 8 bases and at J to 3 bases, leaving 6 bases not matched to a gene. CDR3 size: 13 residues. CDR3 protein: CASTAGTEETQYF. The DNA of the CDR3 is TGTGCCAGCACCGCTGGGACAGAAGAGACCCAGTACTTC. The entire variable domain, with the rest obtained from reference TRBV18 and TRBJ2-5, is as follows: NAGVMQNPRHLVRRRGQEARLRCSPMKGHSHVYWYRQLPEEGLKFMVYLQKENIIDESGMPKERFSAEFPKEGPSILRIQQVVRGDSAAYFCASTAGTEETQYFGPGTRLLVL.

This clonotype has more than one count but fewer than ten. This sequence joins TRBV12-3 or TRBV12-4 and TRBJ1-3, with no clear D. V lost 3 bases and J 2 bases, leaving 8 bases between the germline ends. This CDR3 region has 14 residues. The CDR3 protein is CASSFITAGNTIYF. For the CDR3, the DNA is TGTGCCAGCAGTTTCATAACGGCTGGAAACACCATATATTTT.

The CDR3 DNA sequence: TGTGCCAGCAGCCAAGAAGGGACAGTACTCGGCGGCTACACCTTC. It is translated as CASSQEGTVLGGYTF. The J gene is TRBJ1-2, the V gene TRBV14; TRBD1 aligns across 7 bases. The CDR3 consists of 15 residues. J was trimmed by 8 bases and V by 0 bases; bases with no gene match: 9. Looked up from germline, CDR1 is SGHDN and CDR2 is FVKESK.

The chain has TRBV7-2 and TRBJ2-3, with 13 bases lining up with TRBD2. J lost 4 bases, V lost 5 bases, and 12 bases had no gene match. Germline V CDR1 and CDR2: SGHTA, FQGNSA. The length of the CDR3 is 18 residues. The DNA of the CDR3 is TGTGCCAGCAGCCTCCGTCGGACTAGCGGGAGAAGGGCAGATACGCAGTATTTT. It is translated as CASSLRRTSGRRADTQYF.

This clonotype appeared a few times. The CDR3 spells CASSVPQGNEQFF. In nucleotides, the CDR3 is TGCGCCAGCAGCGTACCCCAGGGCAATGAGCAGTTCTTC. The chain recombines TRBV5-1 with TRBJ2-1; D is possibly TRBD1 (5 bases). The CDR3 runs 13 residues. Germline V gene sequence: CDR1 SGHRS, CDR2 YFSETQ. The V gene lost 4 bases and the J gene lost 6 bases, with 11 bases spanning the gap.

In its sample, this clonotype was seen many times. The rearrangement links TRBV6-5 to TRBJ1-1; a weak D match, TRBD1 (5 bases). Trimming removed 3 bases at V and 1 base at J, with 18 bases between. CDR3 size: 17 residues. The germline gives CDR1 MNHEY, CDR2 SVGAGI. The CDR3 loop is CASSYGGVHSGNTEAFF. DNA for the CDR3: TGTGCCAGCAGTTATGGGGGGGTGCACTCTGGGAACACTGAAGCTTTCTTT.

This clonotype was observed many times. This chain joins TRBV6-5 and TRBJ1-1, with D hard to call. This CDR3 has 13 residues. The germline gives CDR1 MNHEY, CDR2 SVGAGI. The V and J ends lost 6 bases and 8 bases respectively, with 16 bases between them. The CDR3 sequence is CASSRPGGIEAFF. For the CDR3, the DNA is TGTGCCAGCAGCCGCCCGGGAGGTATCGAAGCTTTCTTT.

This clonotype was observed a handful of times. The chain links TRBV10-3 to TRBJ2-2; 9 bases agree with TRBD1. Per germline, CDR1 ENHRY and CDR2 SYGVKD. This CDR3 contains 13 residues. The V and J ends lost 9 bases and 5 bases, in that order; junction bases with no gene match: 4. In nucleotides, the CDR3 is TGTGCCATGACAGGGGGTCAAACCGGGGAGCTGTTTTTT. This gives the protein CAMTGGQTGELFF.

This clonotype was recorded at least ten times. CDR3 residues: CSAVPGLAGEEQFF. The CDR3 nucleotides are TGCAGTGCTGTACCGGGACTAGCGGGAGAAGAGCAGTTCTTC. The genes are TRBV20-1 and TRBJ2-1, with 14 bases aligning to TRBD2. V shed 5 bases and J 10 bases; nucleotides not matched to a gene: 7. This CDR3 is built from 14 residues. Germline CDR1 is DFQATT and CDR2 is SNEGSKA (reference sequence).

This clonotype was found a few times. The J gene is TRBJ2-3, the V gene TRBV20-1; 8 bases agree with TRBD2. The CDR3 is 18 residues long. Trimming at V came to 1 base and at J to 0 bases, leaving 12 bases not matched to a gene. Germline CDR1 is DFQATT and CDR2 is SNEGSKA (reference sequence). CDR3 amino acids: CSARGYLAGRTSTDTQYF. The CDR3 DNA reads as TGCAGTGCTAGAGGTTACCTAGCGGGCAGGACTAGCACAGATACGCAGTATTTT.

This clonotype has just a few counts. The rearrangement links TRBV6-5 to TRBJ2-7; 10 nucleotides align to TRBD1. V was pared by 7 bases and J by 6 bases, with 12 bases of the junction left unmatched. The CDR3 spans 15 residues. CDR1 and CDR2 from the germline V gene are MNHEY and SVGAGI. CDR3 DNA sequence: TGTGCCAGCACCTTCAGGAGGGACAGGGGATGCGAGCAGTACTTC. This encodes CASTFRRDRGCEQYF.

This clonotype was found many times. The chain combines TRBV6-1 with TRBJ2-2, with 8 positions matching TRBD2. The CDR3 contains 18 residues. Germline-derived CDR1 and CDR2 are MNHNS and SASEGT. V was pared by 2 bases and J by 5 bases, with 13 bases of the junction left unmatched. The CDR3 DNA follows: TGTGCCAGCAGTGAAAGACTCGGGGGGGCAGGGCGAACCGGGGAGCTGTTTTTT. Its protein product is CASSERLGGAGRTGELFF.

The rearrangement joins TRBV5-1 to TRBJ2-2; the D call may be TRBD1 or TRBD2 (6 bases each). V was cut by 3 bases and J by 3 bases, with 15 bases left in between. Germline assignment: CDR1 SGHRS and CDR2 YFSETQ. The CDR3 runs 16 residues. In nucleotides, the CDR3 is TGCGCCAGCAGCTCCACGGGGGCAAGGGACACCGGGGAGCTGTTTTTT. It is translated as CASSSTGARDTGELFF.

This clonotype was seen a few times. The gene calls are TRBV7-9 and TRBJ2-7; 8 bases line up with TRBD1. Trimming removed 4 bases from V and 2 bases from J; junction bases left unmatched: 10. Germline V CDR1 and CDR2: SEHNR, FQNEAQ (reference sequence). The CDR3 runs 16 residues. The CDR3 DNA follows: TGTGCCAGCAGCTCCGACAGGGGAAGGAAAACCTACGAGCAGTACTTC. It codes for CASSSDRGRKTYEQYF.

This clonotype was seen only a few times. The chain joins TRBV6-6 to TRBJ1-5; D remains ambiguous. The germline V gene encodes CDR1 MNHNY and CDR2 SVGAGI (reference sequence). The CDR3 contains 15 residues. The V end was cut by 3 bases, the J end by 3 bases, with 12 bases between. CDR3 DNA: TGTGCCAGCAGTTATGGGGAGCTACTCAATCAGCCCCAGCATTTT. The encoded protein is CASSYGELLNQPQHF.

The J gene is TRBJ1-6, the V gene TRBV18, with 9 bases lining up with TRBD1. This CDR3 has 15 residues. The V segment lost 3 bases and the J segment 8 bases; nucleotides outside the gene matches: 5. Germline V gene lookup returns CDR1 KGHSH and CDR2 LQKENI. The CDR3 protein is CASSPDRGWHSPLHF. CDR3 nucleotides: TGTGCCAGCTCACCGGACAGGGGATGGCATTCACCCCTCCACTTT.

The CDR3 region has the DNA TGTGCCAGCAGCTTTATGGGGCAGATGAACACTGAAGCTTTCTTT. Its translation is CASSFMGQMNTEAFF. The chain recombines TRBV11-2 with TRBJ1-1, with a weak D call TRBD1 (5 bases). Per the germline V gene, CDR1 is SGHAT and CDR2 is FQNNGV. This CDR3 has 15 residues. V dropped 3 bases and J dropped 0 bases, with 11 bases sitting between them.

This clonotype has more than one count but fewer than ten. The CDR3 coding sequence is TGTGCCAGCAGCTCAGCGGGAGTGGATACGCAGTATTTT. Its translation: CASSSAGVDTQYF. The V and J genes are TRBV3-1 and TRBJ2-3; TRBD2 matches at 8 bases. Germline CDR1 and CDR2: LGHDT and YNNKEL (reference sequence). V lost 5 bases to trimming and J lost 6 bases; unmatched junction nucleotides: 4. CDR3 size: 13 residues.

This clonotype was seen ten or more times. This chain links TRBV29-1 with TRBJ2-3; D perhaps matches TRBD1 (6 bases). CDR1 is SQVTM, CDR2 ANQGSEA, per germline. V was shortened by 3 bases and J by 6 bases, with 10 bases between the two germline ends. This CDR3 has 12 residues. The CDR3 region is CSVDLQGDTQYF. CDR3 DNA sequence: TGCAGCGTTGATCTCCAGGGGGATACGCAGTATTTT.

The rearrangement uses TRBV7-9 and TRBJ2-1; a possible D gene is TRBD2 (5 bases). Trimming removed 1 base from V and 2 bases from J, with 9 bases in between. This CDR3 spans 15 amino acids. CDR1 SEHNR and CDR2 FQNEAQ come from the germline V gene (reference sequence). CDR3 sequence: CASSLGTRTYNEQFF. Here the CDR3 DNA reads TGTGCCAGCAGCTTAGGGACTCGGACCTACAATGAGCAGTTCTTC.

J is TRBJ1-1 and V is TRBV7-2, with D unresolved. V shed 5 bases and J shed 1 base, with 17 bases lying between them. CDR3 length: 16 residues. Germline V gene data show CDR1 as SGHTA and CDR2 as FQGNSA. Written as DNA, the CDR3 is TGTGCCAGCAGCCCCCGCGGGGTGGATACGAACACTGAAGCTTTCTTT. Its protein is CASSPRGVDTNTEAFF.

The chain carries TRBV6-1 and TRBJ1-1; a weak D match, TRBD1 (6 bases). CDR1 is MNHNS and CDR2 is SASEGT in the germline V gene. The CDR3 contains 15 residues. The V end was cut by 3 bases, the J end by 1 base, with 12 bases between. This CDR3 reads CASSDRTVSNTEAFF. Here the CDR3 DNA reads TGTGCCAGCAGTGACCGGACAGTCTCGAACACTGAAGCTTTCTTT.